This TCR beta chain was documented in a study of T cells expressing NK-cell markers. Study-level information: From sorted CD3+CD56+NKG2C+, CD3+CD56+NKG2C- and CD3+CD56-NKG2C+ T cells came the TCR beta repertoires.

About this clonotype itself: Its matching antigen is unknown.

Study-level results: For a handful of donors, these clonotypes were likewise the leading ones in the CD3+CD56-NKG2C+ fraction. Of the CD8+ T cells in about 6 donors, 1.0-7.0% belonged to dominant NKG2C+ clonotypes.

TCRdb reworked the 5' RACE reads into one entry per CDR3 protein, no DNA. The repertoire table contains 350,000 to 400,000 distinct CDR3 sequences. Sequenced material: blood T cells: a sorted CD56 or NKG2C T cell subset, CD4+ or CD8+ T cells, or bulk PBMC T cells (not recorded which). This receptor was taken from a woman aged 50 to 65 in good health.

The CDR3 sequence: CASREGRTGELFF. This chain joins TRBV9 and TRBJ2-2; TCRdb returns TRBD1, unconfirmable since there is no DNA. CDR3 length equals 13 residues. Per the germline V gene, CDR1 is SGDLS and CDR2 is YYNGEE. The full variable domain, with the rest looked up from reference TRBV9 and TRBJ2-2, is DSGVTQTPKHLITATGQRVTLRCSPRSGDLSVYWYQQSLDQGLQFLIQYYNGEERAKGNILERFSAQQFPDLHSELNLSSLELGDSALYFCASREGRTGELFFGEGSRLTVL.